Sequencing of this T cell receptor (beta chain) was carried out in a study of regulatory T cells in long-lasting Graves disease (dated by TCRdb to the early 2020s). Regarding the research as a whole: Persistent Graves' disease was defined as persistently positive TSH receptor autoantibodies together with antithyroid drug treatment for over 5 years. This study used TCR sequencing and RNA sequencing of peripheral blood to compare persistent Graves' disease patients against newly diagnosed Graves' disease patients. The study was conducted in China and was registered as a clinical trial. A total of roughly 33 samples underwent TCR sequencing: about 13 from persistent and about 20 from newly diagnosed Graves' disease patients. On average, persistent Graves' disease patients in the clinical cohort had been on antithyroid drugs for approximately ten years.

Taken with the paper, the label for time point translates to: persistent/refractory GD, antithyroid drugs over 5 years with positive TRAb. For both TCR sequencing and RNA sequencing, RNA was extracted from PBMCs using TRIzol. The diagnosis of Graves' disease was made according to American Thyroid Association guidelines. Patients were recruited from an endocrinology department in Xi'an, China. Each patient gave 9 to 10 milliliters of peripheral blood, collected in an EDTA anticoagulant tube. Ficoll Paque Plus density gradient separation was used to isolate PBMCs, and no additional T cell sorting was done. An Agilent 2100 Bioanalyzer and agarose gel were used to check RNA quality, and a NanoDrop 2000 was used to measure RNA concentration. Concerning this clonotype: What this receptor recognizes is not known. Base quality data are lacking; no much larger clone is found one base away.

Including cysteine and phenylalanine, the CDR3 has 17 amino acids. Kept here is only the CDR3 DNA, which spans 51 bases and is read in frame from base 1. From a lookup of the germline V gene (reference sequence), CDR1 and CDR2 are GTSNPN and SVGIG. V is clipped by 1 base and J by 0 bases, and the sequence between their germline boundaries is 13 bases long. The method was multiplex PCR. This sample was sequenced with an Illumina HiSeq 4000. CDR3 regions were amplified by Arm-PCR with iRepertoire HTBI primers to construct TCR beta libraries. Before sequencing, the PCR products went through gel purification. The source study handled its data this way. Gene usage analysis of CDR3 amino acid clonotypes relied on the roughly 58 TRBV and more than twelve TRBJ segments identified across samples. COPE and FqMerger were used to merge filtered high-quality paired reads into contigs. Contigs were aligned with BLAST to IMGT TRBV, TRBD and TRBJ reference genes, and CDR3 was defined per IMGT. Any clonotype with a frequency above 0.1% was classified as a highly expanded clone. Shannon entropy was used to measure repertoire diversity, and the Gini coefficient was used to measure V-J evenness. A clonotype was considered public if more than one individual shared it. TCRdb trimmed public reads at Q25 via fastp, called clones via MiXCR and kept in-frame beta chains. Rows merge per CDR3 protein into single entries with the most common DNA and genes. The V and J calls shown here were made by TCRdb, not taken from the authors' results. In this sample the table shows some 340,000 distinct CDR3 sequences, approximately 25% of which occur a single time. Approximately 27% of the sample goes to the ten largest clones.

Summary of the overall study and its limitations: The small sample size was acknowledged by the authors as a limitation that may reduce accuracy. More public clonotypes were shared among persistent patients (2,741) than among newly diagnosed patients (966). Because the primary lesion, thyroid tissue, could not be accessed, the study looked at peripheral blood alone. TRBV28, TRBJ1-2 and TRBJ2-5 were preferentially used in persistent disease, while TRBV20-1 and TRBJ2-1 were favored in newly diagnosed disease. Lower TCR Shannon entropy and fewer highly expanded clones were observed in persistent Graves' disease patients than in newly diagnosed patients, which suggested clonal expansion. Sequencing and analysis were limited to the TCR beta chain.

The sequence derives from a woman aged 35 to 49 with Graves disease. Donor details come from another sample of the same person, matched by shared clones. The sample in question was peripheral blood mononuclear cells (PBMCs), obtained when the disease was refractory, from a patient treated with antithyroid drugs. The chain is encoded by TRBV30 joined to TRBJ2-6; the D call is tentative, TRBD1 or TRBD2, as each matches 5 bases. CDR3 loop: CAWSGRDGGSGANVLTF. The DNA sequence is given as TGTGCCTGGAGTGGCCGGGACGGAGGCTCTGGGGCCAACGTCCTGACTTTC.